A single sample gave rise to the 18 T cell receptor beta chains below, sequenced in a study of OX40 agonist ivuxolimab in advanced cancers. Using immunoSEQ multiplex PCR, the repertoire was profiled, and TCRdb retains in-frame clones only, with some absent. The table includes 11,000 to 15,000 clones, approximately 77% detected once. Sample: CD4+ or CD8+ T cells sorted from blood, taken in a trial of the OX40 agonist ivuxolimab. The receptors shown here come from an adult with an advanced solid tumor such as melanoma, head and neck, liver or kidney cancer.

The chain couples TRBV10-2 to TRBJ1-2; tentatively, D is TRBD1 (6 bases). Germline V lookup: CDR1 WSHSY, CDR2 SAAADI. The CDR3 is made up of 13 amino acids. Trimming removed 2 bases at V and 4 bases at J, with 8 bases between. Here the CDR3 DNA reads TGCGCCAGCAGTGAGAACAGGGTCTATGGCTACACCTTC. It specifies CASSENRVYGYTF.

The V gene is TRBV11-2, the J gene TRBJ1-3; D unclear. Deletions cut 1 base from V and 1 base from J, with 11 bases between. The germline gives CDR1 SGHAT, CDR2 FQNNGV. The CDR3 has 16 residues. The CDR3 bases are TGTGCCAGCAGCTTAGGAGGTCTAAGTTCTGGAAACACCATATATTTT. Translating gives CASSLGGLSSGNTIYF.

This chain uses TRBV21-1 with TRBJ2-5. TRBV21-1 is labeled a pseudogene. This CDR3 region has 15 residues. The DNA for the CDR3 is TGTGCCAGCAGCGGGGACGGGGCCCTAAAAGAGACCCAGTACTTC. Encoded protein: CASSGDGALKETQYF.

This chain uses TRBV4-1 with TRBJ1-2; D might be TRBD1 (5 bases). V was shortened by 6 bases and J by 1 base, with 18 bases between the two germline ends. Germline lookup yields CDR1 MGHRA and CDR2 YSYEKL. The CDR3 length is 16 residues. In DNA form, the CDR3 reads TGCGCCAGCAGAAGAGGGGTGGCAAACTATAACTATGGCTACACCTTC. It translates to CASRRGVANYNYGYTF.

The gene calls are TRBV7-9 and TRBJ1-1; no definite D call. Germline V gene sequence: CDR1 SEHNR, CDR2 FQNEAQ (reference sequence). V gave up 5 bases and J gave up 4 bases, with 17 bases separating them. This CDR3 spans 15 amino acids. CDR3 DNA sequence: TGTGCCAGCAGCCTCCAGCTAGGGAGGATCACTGAAGCTTTCTTT. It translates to CASSLQLGRITEAFF.

CDR3 sequence reads: CASSAGTGGYGYTF. CDR3 sequence (DNA): TGCGCCAGCAGCGCCGGGACAGGGGGGTATGGCTACACCTTC. This chain uses TRBV5-1 with TRBJ1-2; 11 bases line up with TRBD1. The germline gives CDR1 SGHRS, CDR2 YFSETQ. The ends lost 4 bases at V and 5 bases at J; junction bases unmatched: 4. The CDR3 length is 14 residues.

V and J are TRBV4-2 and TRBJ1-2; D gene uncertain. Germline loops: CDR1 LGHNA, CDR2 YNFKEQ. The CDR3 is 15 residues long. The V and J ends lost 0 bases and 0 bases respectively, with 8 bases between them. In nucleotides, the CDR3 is TGTGCCAGCAGCCAAGACGGTGGAGCTAACTATGGCTACACCTTC. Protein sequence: CASSQDGGANYGYTF.

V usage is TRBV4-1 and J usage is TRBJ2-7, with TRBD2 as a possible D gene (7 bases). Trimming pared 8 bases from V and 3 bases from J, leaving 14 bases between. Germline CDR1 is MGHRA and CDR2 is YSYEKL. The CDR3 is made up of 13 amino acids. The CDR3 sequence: CASGGGGSYEQYF. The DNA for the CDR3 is TGCGCCAGCGGAGGGGGGGGAAGCTACGAGCAGTACTTC.

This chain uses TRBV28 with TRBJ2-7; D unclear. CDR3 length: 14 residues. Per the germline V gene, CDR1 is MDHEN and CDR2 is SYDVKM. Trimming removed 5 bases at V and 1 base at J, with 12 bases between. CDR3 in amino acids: CASSNSIDSYEQYF. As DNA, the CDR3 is TGTGCCAGCAGTAATAGTATAGATTCCTACGAGCAGTACTTC.

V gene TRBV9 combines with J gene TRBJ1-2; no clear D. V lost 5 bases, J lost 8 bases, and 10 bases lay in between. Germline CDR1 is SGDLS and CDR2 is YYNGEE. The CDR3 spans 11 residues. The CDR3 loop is CASRTNGGYTF. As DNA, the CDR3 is TGTGCCAGCAGGACCAACGGGGGCTACACCTTC.

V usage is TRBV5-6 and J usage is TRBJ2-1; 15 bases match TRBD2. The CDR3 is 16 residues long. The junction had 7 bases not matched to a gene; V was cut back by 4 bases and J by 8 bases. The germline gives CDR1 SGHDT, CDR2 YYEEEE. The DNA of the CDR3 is TGTGCCAGCAGCGCACCGGGACTAGCGGGAGGAGATGAGCAGTTCTTC. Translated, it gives CASSAPGLAGGDEQFF.

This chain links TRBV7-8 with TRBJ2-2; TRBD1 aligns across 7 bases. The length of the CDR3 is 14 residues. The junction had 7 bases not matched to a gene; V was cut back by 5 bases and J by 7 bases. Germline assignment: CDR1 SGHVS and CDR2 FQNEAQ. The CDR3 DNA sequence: TGTGCCAGCAGCCGGGGACAGTTGGTCGGGGAGCTGTTTTTT. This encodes CASSRGQLVGELFF.

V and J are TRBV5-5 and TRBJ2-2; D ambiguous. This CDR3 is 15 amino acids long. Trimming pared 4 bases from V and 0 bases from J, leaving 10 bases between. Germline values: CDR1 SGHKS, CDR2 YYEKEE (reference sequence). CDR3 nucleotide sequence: TGTGCCAGCAGCCTAGGCAGATCGAACACCGGGGAGCTGTTTTTT. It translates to CASSLGRSNTGELFF.

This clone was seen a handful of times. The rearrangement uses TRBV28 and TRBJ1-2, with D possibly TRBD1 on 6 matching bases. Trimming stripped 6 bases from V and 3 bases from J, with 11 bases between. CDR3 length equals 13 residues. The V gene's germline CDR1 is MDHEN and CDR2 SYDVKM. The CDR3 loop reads CASSMTGYYGYTF. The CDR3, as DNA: TGTGCCAGCAGCATGACAGGCTACTATGGCTACACCTTC.

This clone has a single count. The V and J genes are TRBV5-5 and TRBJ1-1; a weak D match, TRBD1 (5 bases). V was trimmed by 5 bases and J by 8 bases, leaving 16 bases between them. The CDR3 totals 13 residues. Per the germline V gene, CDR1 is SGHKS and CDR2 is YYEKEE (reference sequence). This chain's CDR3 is CASSSHAGPEAFF. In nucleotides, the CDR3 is TGTGCCAGCAGTTCCCATGCGGGGCCCGAAGCTTTCTTT.

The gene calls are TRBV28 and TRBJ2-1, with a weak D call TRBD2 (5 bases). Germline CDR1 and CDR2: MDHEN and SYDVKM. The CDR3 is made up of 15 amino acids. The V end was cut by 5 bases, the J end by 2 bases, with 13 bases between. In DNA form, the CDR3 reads TGTGCCAGCAGTCCGAGGGTAACTACCTACAATGAGCAGTTCTTC. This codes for CASSPRVTTYNEQFF.

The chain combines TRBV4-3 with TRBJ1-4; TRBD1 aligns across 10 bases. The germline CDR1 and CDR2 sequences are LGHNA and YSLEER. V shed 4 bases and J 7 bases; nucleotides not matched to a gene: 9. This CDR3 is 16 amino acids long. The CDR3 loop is CASSPGTGALIEKLFF. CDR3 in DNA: TGCGCCAGCAGCCCTGGGACAGGGGCTTTAATTGAAAAACTGTTTTTT.

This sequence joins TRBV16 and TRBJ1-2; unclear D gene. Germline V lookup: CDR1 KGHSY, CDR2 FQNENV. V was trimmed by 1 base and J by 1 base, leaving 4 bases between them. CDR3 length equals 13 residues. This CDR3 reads CASSQFNNYGYTF. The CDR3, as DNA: TGTGCCAGCAGCCAATTCAATAACTATGGCTACACCTTC.